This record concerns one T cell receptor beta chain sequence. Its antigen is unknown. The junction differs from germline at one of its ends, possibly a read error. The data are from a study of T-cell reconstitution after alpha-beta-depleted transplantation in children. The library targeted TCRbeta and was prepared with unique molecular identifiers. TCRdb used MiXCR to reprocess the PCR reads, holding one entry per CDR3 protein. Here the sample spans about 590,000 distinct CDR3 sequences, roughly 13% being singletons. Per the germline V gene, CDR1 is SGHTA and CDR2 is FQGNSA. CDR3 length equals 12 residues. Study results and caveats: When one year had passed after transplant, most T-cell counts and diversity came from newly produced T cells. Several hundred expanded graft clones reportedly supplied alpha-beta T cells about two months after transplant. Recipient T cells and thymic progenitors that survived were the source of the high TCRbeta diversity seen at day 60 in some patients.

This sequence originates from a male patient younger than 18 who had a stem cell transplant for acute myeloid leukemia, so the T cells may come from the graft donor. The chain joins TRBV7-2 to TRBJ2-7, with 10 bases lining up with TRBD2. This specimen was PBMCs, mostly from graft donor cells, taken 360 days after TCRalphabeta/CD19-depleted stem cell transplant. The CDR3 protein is CASSPTSGVLHF. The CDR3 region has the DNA TGTGCCAGCAGTCCTACTAGCGGGGTATTGCACTTC. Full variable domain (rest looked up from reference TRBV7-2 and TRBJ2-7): GAGVSQSPSNKVTEKGKDVELRCDPISGHTALYWYRQSLGQGLEFLIYFQGNSAPDKSGLPSDRFSAERTGGSVSTLTIQRTQQEDSAVYLCASSPTSGVLHFGPGTRLTVT.